These T cell receptor beta chains were read from a single sample in a study of T cell changes during pregnancy in multiple sclerosis. Data came from immunoSEQ multiplex PCR; TCRdb stores just in-frame clones and leaves some out. This sample has around 50,000 clones, with 75% to 95% found just once. Sequencing used peripheral blood, obtained after pregnancy. The origin of the receptors is a female donor in good health, enrolled as a control in a pregnancy study. Both conserved end residues are part of each CDR3.

TRBV18,TRBJ1-1,CASSPSTPTEAFF
TRBV7-2,TRBJ2-7,CASSLAGEGEQYF
TRBV6-5,TRBJ1-2,CASSYSIARGYTF
TRBV7-2,TRBJ2-1,CASRLARTGSNEQFF
TRBV19,TRBJ1-3,CASKGQYSGNTIYF
TRBV6-5,TRBJ1-1,CASSLRGGRGNTEAFF
TRBV7-6,TRBJ2-7,CASSLLTGDEQYF
TRBV25-1,TRBJ1-6,CASSPPDREGISPLHF
TRBV29-1,TRBJ2-3,CSPGGGQGGTDTQYF
TRBV18,TRBJ1-3,CASSETGGAGGNTIYF
TRBV6-5,TRBJ2-3,CASSYSNRNTDTQYF
TRBV29-1,TRBJ1-1,CSVQDREGNEAFF
TRBV6-4,TRBJ1-5,CASRGTGCLGNQPQHF
TRBV7-9,TRBJ1-1,CASSSLTGGAFF
TRBV4-3,TRBJ2-1,CASSQDASGSWNEQFF
TRBV6-5,TRBJ1-2,CASTKAGVNNYGYTF
TRBV7-8,TRBJ1-5,CASNERTGEGNQPQHF
TRBV2,TRBJ2-1,CASSWDRGSINEQFF
TRBV7-2,TRBJ1-2,CASSLGAGGSNYGYTF
TRBV7-2,TRBJ2-5,CASSFGGGETQYF
TRBV19,TRBJ2-2,CASANRGDTGELFF
TRBV7-8,TRBJ1-6,CASSLDSLTFNSPLHF
TRBV7-9,TRBJ2-1,CAGDRFNEQFF
TRBV19,TRBJ1-2,CASSTGTGRRPNYGYTF
TRBV5-6,TRBJ2-7,CASNPGQGVRAEQYF
TRBV7-9,TRBJ1-2,CASSLVPARAPYGYTF
TRBV25-1,TRBJ2-1,CASSGWTGGGEQFF
TRBV21-1,TRBJ1-1,CASSNRAVATEAFF
TRBV10-3,TRBJ1-5,CAISERQESNQPQHF
TRBV7-9,TRBJ2-7,CASSLKASGGRGLYEQYF
TRBV2,TRBJ1-4,CASSPQGGVSEKLFF
TRBV28,TRBJ1-2,CASGRDRVGAGGYTF
TRBV28,TRBJ2-7,CASSPTEGQGTYEQYF
TRBV30,TRBJ2-2,CACALLPAGGLVGELFF
TRBV6-1,TRBJ1-1,CASSAGEATEAFF
TRBV19,TRBJ2-7,CASSIRGTREEQYF
TRBV4-2,TRBJ1-1,CASSHPTEDVFSEAFF
TRBV28,TRBJ2-5,CASGGGVETQYF
TRBV10-1,TRBJ2-5,CASSERERPVQETQYF